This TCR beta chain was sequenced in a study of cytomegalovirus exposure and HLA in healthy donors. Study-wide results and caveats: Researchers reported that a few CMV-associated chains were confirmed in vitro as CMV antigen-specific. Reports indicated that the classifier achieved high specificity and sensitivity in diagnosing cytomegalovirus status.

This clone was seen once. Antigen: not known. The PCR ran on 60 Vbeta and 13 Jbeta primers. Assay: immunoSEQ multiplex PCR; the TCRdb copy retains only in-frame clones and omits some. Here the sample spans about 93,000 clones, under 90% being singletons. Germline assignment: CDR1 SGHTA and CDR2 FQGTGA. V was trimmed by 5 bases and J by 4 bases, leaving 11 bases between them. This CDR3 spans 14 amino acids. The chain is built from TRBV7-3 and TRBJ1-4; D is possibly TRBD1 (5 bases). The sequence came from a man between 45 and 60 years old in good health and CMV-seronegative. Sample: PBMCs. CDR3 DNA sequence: TGTGCCAGCAGCCCGGGGGGTGGTAATGAAAAACTGTTTTTT. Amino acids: CASSPGGGNEKLFF.